This entry lists 8 T cell receptor beta chains sequenced from one sample in a study of CD8 T cells in ankylosing spondylitis. TCRdb called the 5' RACE reads again in MiXCR, with one record for every CDR3 protein. The data show 50,000 to 70,000 distinct CDR3 sequences, approximately 6% seen once. Sequencing input: synovial fluid, either unsorted or a sorted T cell fraction (not recorded which). These receptors were taken from a male donor with ankylosing spondylitis.

V and J are TRBV20-1 and TRBJ2-1; D is unclear. Germline CDR1 and CDR2: DFQATT and SNEGSKA (reference sequence). The CDR3 extends over 14 amino acids. V was pared by 0 bases and J by 10 bases, with 16 bases between. In nucleotides, the CDR3 is TGCAGTGCTAGAGAGCCTTCCCGACCTGGGGAGCAGTTCTTC. Translating it yields CSAREPSRPGEQFF.

A few counts support this clonotype. This rearrangement joins TRBV7-2 to TRBJ2-1; tentatively, D is TRBD1 (6 bases). The CDR3 covers 13 residues. Looked up from germline, CDR1 is SGHTA and CDR2 is FQGNSA. V was shortened by 6 bases and J by 7 bases, with 13 bases between the two germline ends. The CDR3 loop is CASSPGTRNEQFF. The CDR3 coding sequence is TGTGCCAGCAGTCCCGGGACAAGGAATGAGCAGTTCTTC.

The chain couples TRBV30 to TRBJ1-5; 7 bases are shared with TRBD1. Germline trimming cut 2 bases from V and 0 bases from J; bases unmatched to any gene: 13. The CDR3 length is 18 residues. Germline V gene data show CDR1 as GTSNPN and CDR2 as SVGIG (reference sequence). CDR3: CAWSQDRFGGYSNQPQHF. CDR3 DNA sequence: TGTGCCTGGAGTCAGGACAGGTTTGGGGGTTATAGCAATCAGCCCCAGCATTTT.

This clonotype has more than one count but fewer than ten. The chain employs TRBV5-1 and TRBJ2-7, with a weak D call TRBD1 (6 bases). V was clipped by 2 bases and J by 2 bases, with 14 bases between them. This CDR3 has 15 residues. Germline values: CDR1 SGHRS, CDR2 YFSETQ. CDR3 loop: CASSLGSDRTYEQYF. In nucleotides, the CDR3 is TGCGCCAGCAGCTTAGGAAGCGACAGGACCTACGAGCAGTACTTC.

This clonotype was counted many times. The J gene is TRBJ2-1, the V gene TRBV15; no clear D. This CDR3 has 16 amino acids. The V gene's germline CDR1 is LNHNV and CDR2 YYDKDF (reference sequence). V gave up 5 bases and J gave up 8 bases, with 22 bases separating them. The CDR3: CATSAPSKVASYEQFF. CDR3 coding DNA: TGTGCCACCAGCGCGCCCTCAAAAGTAGCCAGCTATGAGCAGTTCTTC.

This clonotype was detected only a few times. The J gene is TRBJ2-7, the V gene TRBV27; D is undetermined. Germline lookup yields CDR1 MNHEY and CDR2 SMNVEV (reference sequence). Trimming removed 3 bases from V and 6 bases from J, with 12 bases in between. CDR3 size: 13 residues. Written as DNA, the CDR3 is TGTGCCAGCAGTTTGAAAACCAGCTCCGAGCAGTACTTC. This sequence encodes CASSLKTSSEQYF.

This clonotype was picked up many times. This rearrangement joins TRBV5-5 to TRBJ2-5; D uncertain. V lost 3 bases and J lost 4, with 10 bases in between. This CDR3 has 13 residues. Germline V gene sequence: CDR1 SGHKS, CDR2 YYEKEE (reference sequence). CDR3 bases: TGTGCCAGCAGCTATAACTCCGGAGAGACCCAGTACTTC. Its protein product is CASSYNSGETQYF.

This chain links TRBV5-8 with TRBJ2-1, with 8 bases aligning to TRBD1. This CDR3 has 15 residues. Germline V gives CDR1 SGHTS, CDR2 YDEGEE. Germline trimming cut 4 bases from V and 0 bases from J; bases unmatched to any gene: 3. Here the CDR3 DNA reads TGTGCCAGCAGCCCTGGGACAGGCTCCTACAATGAGCAGTTCTTC. It codes for CASSPGTGSYNEQFF.